The rows below give T cell receptor beta chains drawn from one sample of a study of PD-1 blockade in classical Hodgkin lymphoma. Libraries were prepared by immunoSEQ multiplex PCR; TCRdb keeps only in-frame clonotypes and omits some of them. The repertoire holds just under 30,000 clones, with about 71% as singletons. The sample was peripheral blood mononuclear cells (PBMCs), taken before the second cycle of nivolumab. These TCRs come from a human donor with classical Hodgkin lymphoma. Each CDR3 is given without its conserved first and last residue.

>TRBV5-1|TRBJ1-2|11
ASRAGGNYGYT
>TRBV7-2|TRBJ1-2|10
ASSLGAYGYT
>TRBV5-1|TRBJ2-3|11
ASTAASIDTQY
>TRBV7-2|TRBJ2-4|12
ASSFHPDPPIQY
>TRBV6-4|TRBJ2-3|14
ASLTKTDSCTDTQY
>TRBV7-9|TRBJ2-2|11
ASSLVTTGELF
>TRBV28|TRBJ2-7|13
ASSFQTGYHYEQY
>TRBV28|TRBJ2-5|14
ASRRPTSGLLETQY
>TRBV18|TRBJ1-6|15
ASSPISRTGVNSPLH
>TRBV19|TRBJ1-5|15
ASSLDWGSDMIQPQH
>TRBV2|TRBJ1-2|12
ASSGQGLNYGYT
>TRBV4-2|TRBJ2-7|13
ASSLRGGLSYEQY
>TRBV6-5|TRBJ2-7|12
ASHLGGQVYEQY
>TRBV7-9|TRBJ2-1|13
ASSPQGGAYNEQF
>TRBV29-1|TRBJ2-1|9
SVDLGNEQF
>TRBV7-6|TRBJ2-1|10
ASSPGRARQF
>TRBV21-1|TRBJ1-6|19
ASTARQSQTYKSSYNSPLH
>TRBV5-1|TRBJ2-2|13
ASSPGLKNTGELF
>TRBV4-2|TRBJ2-3|14
ASSQEGTSSTDTQY
>TRBV7-2|TRBJ2-1|14
ASSVASSSLYNEQF
>TRBV5-1|TRBJ2-5|14
ASSFQGTTGQETQY
>TRBV5-1|TRBJ2-3|12
ASSGGGPTDTQY
>TRBV18|TRBJ1-2|12
ASSPRERNYGYT
>TRBV28|TRBJ1-6|13
ASSFLVGNVSPLH
>TRBV5-1|TRBJ2-3|12
ASSLQLPGDTQY
>TRBV6-5|TRBJ1-1|12
ASSYNSLNTEAF
>TRBV5-1|TRBJ2-7|10
ASSLNGGEQY
>TRBV11-2|TRBJ2-7|11
ASSLDLLSEQY
>TRBV18|TRBJ2-7|10
ASSSDSYEQY